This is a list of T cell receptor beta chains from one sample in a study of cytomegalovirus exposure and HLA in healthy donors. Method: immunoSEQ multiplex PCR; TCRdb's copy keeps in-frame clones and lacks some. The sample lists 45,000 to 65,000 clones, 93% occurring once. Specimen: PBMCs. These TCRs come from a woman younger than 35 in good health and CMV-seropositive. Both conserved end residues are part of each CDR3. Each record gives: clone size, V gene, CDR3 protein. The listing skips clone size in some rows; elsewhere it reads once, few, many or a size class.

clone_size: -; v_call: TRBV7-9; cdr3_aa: CASSTSDTQYF
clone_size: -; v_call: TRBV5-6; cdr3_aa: CASTIGNTIYF
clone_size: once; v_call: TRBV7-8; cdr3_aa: CASSKRPGQIKPNNSPLHF
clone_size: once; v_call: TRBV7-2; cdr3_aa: CASSLAGTMDNEKLFF
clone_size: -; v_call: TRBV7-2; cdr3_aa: CASSSDRTNYGYTF
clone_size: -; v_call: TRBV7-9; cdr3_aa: CATLGAEETQYF
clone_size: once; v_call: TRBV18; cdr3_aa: CASSARDSSYEQYF
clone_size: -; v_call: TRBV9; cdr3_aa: CASSAQGAGANNEQFF
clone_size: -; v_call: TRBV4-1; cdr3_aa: CASSPVGGDEQYF
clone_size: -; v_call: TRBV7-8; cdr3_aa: CASSSRDRGFGYTF
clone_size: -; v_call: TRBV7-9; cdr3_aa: CASSLEGASNQPQHF
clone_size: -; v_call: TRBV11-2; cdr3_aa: CASSLVSEGTQYF
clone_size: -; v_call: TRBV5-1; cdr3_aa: CASGTGFPDPNEQFF
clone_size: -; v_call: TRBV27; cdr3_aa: CASSSLGGAYNEQFF
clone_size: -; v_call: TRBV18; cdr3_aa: CASSPMDRGRETQYF
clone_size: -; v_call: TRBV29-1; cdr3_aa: CSVDEPRLHYYYEQYF
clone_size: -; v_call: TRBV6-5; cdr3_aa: CTDYRDRRFTDTQYF
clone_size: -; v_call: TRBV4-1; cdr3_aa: CASSLSKSTGYQPQHF
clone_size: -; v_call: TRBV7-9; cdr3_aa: CASSPRSEAFF
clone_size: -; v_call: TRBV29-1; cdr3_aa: CSVEDRLAGANTGELFF
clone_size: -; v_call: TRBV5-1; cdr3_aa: CASSLGSDEQYF
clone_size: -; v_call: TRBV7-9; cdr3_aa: CASSPGSAKNIQYF